The sample holds a few counts of the clone carrying this T cell receptor (beta chain). Its antigen remains unknown. CDR1 MDHEN and CDR2 SYDVKM come from the germline V gene. This CDR3 spans 15 amino acids. Trimming left V 4 bases short and J 3 bases short, with 15 bases between. Amplification of TCR beta CDR3 regions was performed using RNA transcripts as template. HTBI primers drove first-round RT-PCR of the TCR CDR3. One entry per CDR3 protein results from TCRdb running MiXCR on the multiplex PCR reads. The sample includes nearly 750,000 distinct CDR3 sequences, just over 35% of them seen just once. The sample is drawn from a study of T cells in Graves' hyperthyroidism and ophthalmopathy. Findings and limits, study-wide: Among clonotypes expanded in thyroid above 0.001, most were also found in blood.

The TCR sequence derives from a middle-aged woman with Graves' hyperthyroidism. Sequenced material: blood. The V and J genes are TRBV28 and TRBJ1-2; D may be TRBD1 (6 bases). Here the CDR3 reads CASSYGEDSHYGYTF. The CDR3 nucleotides read TGTGCCAGCAGTTATGGGGAGGACAGCCACTATGGCTACACCTTC.